The rows below give T cell receptor beta chains drawn from one sample of a study of cytomegalovirus exposure and HLA in healthy donors. This table comes from immunoSEQ multiplex PCR, and its TCRdb copy is limited to in-frame clones, with some not included. The sample lists 100,000 or so clones, approximately 72% occurring once. Sequenced input: PBMCs. The origin of the receptors is a woman aged 40-49 years in good health and CMV-seronegative. CDR3s include the opening cysteine and the closing phenylalanine or tryptophan. The D gene is left open where the match is weak. Not all rows give a size; the values are once, few, many and, for expanded clones, a class.

TRBJ1-1 TRBV7-2 . . CASRPDRNTEAFF TGTGCCAGCCGACCGGACAGAAACACTGAAGCTTTCTTT
TRBJ1-3 TRBV10-1 . . CASSAGDFSGNTIYF TGCGCCAGCAGTGCAGGGGATTTCTCTGGAAACACCATATATTTT
TRBJ1-5 TRBV30 . . CAWSVRGGSNQPQHF TGTGCCTGGAGTGTACGGGGGGGAAGCAATCAGCCCCAGCATTTT
TRBJ2-1 TRBV5-1 TRBD2 . CASSLSGGFSYNEQFF TGCGCCAGCAGCTTGAGCGGGGGATTTTCCTACAATGAGCAGTTCTTC
TRBJ1-5 TRBV6-5 . . CASSLDMSNQPQHF TGTGCCAGCAGCCTCGACATGAGCAATCAGCCCCAGCATTTT
TRBJ2-7 TRBV28 TRBD1 . CASSLRGPSYEQYF TGTGCCAGCAGTCTAAGGGGGCCCTCCTACGAGCAGTACTTC
TRBJ2-3 TRBV10-3 TRBD1 . CAISEPGTGTDTQYF TGTGCCATCAGTGAGCCCGGGACAGGGACAGATACGCAGTATTTT
TRBJ1-2 TRBV7-9 . . CASSLAVANYGYTF TGTGCCAGCAGCTTAGCGGTAGCTAACTATGGCTACACCTTC
TRBJ2-1 TRBV2 . . CASSGTSSEQFF TGTGCCAGCAGTGGAACTAGCAGTGAGCAGTTCTTC
TRBJ2-1 TRBV6-6 . . CASSYGRNNEQFF TGTGCCAGCAGTTACGGCCGAAACAATGAGCAGTTCTTC
TRBJ2-7 TRBV7-6 . . CASSLETAYEQYF TGTGCCAGCAGCTTAGAAACAGCTTACGAGCAGTACTTC
TRBJ2-7 TRBV7-9 TRBD2 . CASSSSGSHYEQYF TGTGCCAGCAGCTCGAGCGGGAGTCACTACGAGCAGTACTTC
TRBJ1-1 TRBV7-9 TRBD1 . CSSSGDLGTENTEAFF TGTTCCAGCAGCGGCGATTTGGGGACAGAGAACACTGAAGCTTTCTTT
TRBJ2-7 TRBV5-1 TRBD2 . CASSQTTSGSGEQYF TGCGCCAGCAGCCAAACTACTAGCGGGAGTGGGGAGCAGTACTTC
TRBJ2-4 TRBV7-2 . . CASSWGVGSGNIQYF TGTGCCAGCAGCTGGGGAGTTGGCTCCGGAAACATTCAGTACTTC
TRBJ2-5 TRBV2 . . CASSDRTTQETQYF TGTGCCAGCAGTGACAGGACTACTCAAGAGACCCAGTACTTC
TRBJ2-6 TRBV27 . few CASSLAAGANVLTF TGTGCCAGCAGTTTAGCAGCTGGGGCCAACGTCCTGACTTTC
TRBJ2-5 TRBV9 . few CASSPRGGQETQYF TGTGCCAGCAGCCCCAGAGGGGGCCAAGAGACCCAGTACTTC
TRBJ1-1 TRBV6-5 TRBD1 . CASRPGQMNTEAFF TGTGCCAGCAGACCGGGACAGATGAACACTGAAGCTTTCTTT
TRBJ2-5 TRBV18 TRBD1 . CASSPDRGETQYF TGTGCCAGCTCACCGGACAGGGGAGAGACCCAGTACTTC
TRBJ2-2 TRBV4-3 TRBD1 . CASSQDLGTANTGELFF TGCGCCAGCAGCCAAGATCTCGGGACAGCGAACACCGGGGAGCTGTTTTTT
TRBJ1-5 TRBV12-5 TRBD1 . CASGLETGGNQPQHF TGTGCTAGTGGTTTGGAGACAGGGGGCAATCAGCCCCAGCATTTT
TRBJ1-2 TRBV7-2 . few CASSLNRGNYGYTF TGTGCCAGCAGCTTAAATAGAGGGAACTATGGCTACACCTTC
TRBJ2-7 TRBV7-9 . . CSSSSGMGPYEQYF TGTTCCAGCAGCTCAGGGATGGGTCCCTACGAGCAGTACTTC
TRBJ2-1 TRBV7-3 TRBD2 few CASSVTSGVYNEQFF TGTGCCAGCAGCGTAACTAGCGGGGTCTACAATGAGCAGTTCTTC
TRBJ2-7 TRBV6-1 TRBD2 . CASSGLGLADGYEQYF TGTGCCAGCAGTGGACTGGGACTAGCAGACGGCTACGAGCAGTACTTC
TRBJ2-5 TRBV30 . once CAWSVFGKTVETQYF TGTGCCTGGAGTGTATTCGGGAAGACGGTGGAGACCCAGTACTTC
TRBJ1-4 TRBV6-1 . few CASSETFWGGAGEKLFF TGTGCCAGCAGTGAAACTTTTTGGGGAGGGGCCGGTGAAAAACTGTTTTTT
TRBJ2-1 TRBV7-3 TRBD2 . CASSLAGGPYNEQFF TGTGCCAGCAGCTTAGCGGGGGGGCCCTACAATGAGCAGTTCTTC
TRBJ2-7 TRBV27 . . CASSLRPVERAYEQYF TGTGCCAGCAGTTTAAGGCCTGTGGAGCGAGCCTACGAGCAGTACTTC
TRBJ2-1 TRBV11-2 . . CASSLDRGGEQFF TGTGCCAGCAGCTTAGATCGAGGCGGCGAGCAGTTCTTC
TRBJ2-5 TRBV11-2 TRBD2 . CASSPPQRERATQYF TGTGCCAGCAGCCCGCCCCAGCGGGAAAGAGCGACCCAGTACTTC
TRBJ1-1 TRBV19 . . CASSRSRGGGTEAFF TGTGCCAGTAGTAGATCAAGGGGAGGAGGCACTGAAGCTTTCTTT
TRBJ2-7 TRBV30 . once CAWSYRNYEQYF TGTGCCTGGTCGTACAGAAACTACGAGCAGTACTTC
TRBJ2-1 TRBV19 . . CASSIAEGIGDEQFF TGTGCCAGTAGTATAGCGGAGGGAATCGGGGATGAGCAGTTCTTC
TRBJ2-5 TRBV12-5 TRBD2 . CASAPSGQETQYF TGTGCTAGTGCCCCTAGCGGGCAAGAGACCCAGTACTTC
TRBJ2-5 TRBV14 TRBD1 few CASSKGQGGETQYF TGTGCCAGCAGCAAAGGACAGGGCGGCGAGACCCAGTACTTC
TRBJ2-1 TRBV12-2 . . CASRLGTSGRPSTYNEQFF TGTGCAAGTCGCTTAGGGACTAGCGGGAGGCCCTCCACCTACAATGAGCAGTTCTTC
TRBJ2-2 TRBV23-1 . . CASSQSRGVGRITGELFF TGCGCCAGCAGTCAATCGCGGGGTGTGGGGAGGATCACCGGGGAGCTGTTTTTT
TRBJ1-5 TRBV5-4 TRBD1 once CASSLAGQGANQPQHF TGTGCCAGCAGCTTGGCGGGACAGGGGGCGAATCAGCCCCAGCATTTT
TRBJ1-5 TRBV18 . . CASSPGTSNQPQHF TGTGCCAGCTCACCAGGGACAAGCAATCAGCCCCAGCATTTT
TRBJ2-5 TRBV7-3 . . CASSGGSGTQETQYF TGTGCCAGCAGCGGGGGCTCTGGGACCCAAGAGACCCAGTACTTC
TRBJ2-7 TRBV7-2 TRBD2 . CASSVLAGESYEQYF TGTGCCAGCAGCGTTCTAGCGGGGGAGTCCTACGAGCAGTACTTC
TRBJ2-1 TRBV4-3 . once CASSLRAEAEYYNEQFF TGCGCCAGCAGCCTCCGGGCGGAGGCGGAATACTACAATGAGCAGTTCTTC
TRBJ2-2 TRBV6-4 . . CASQGGSDTGELFF TGTGCCAGCCAAGGGGGATCGGACACCGGGGAGCTGTTTTTT
TRBJ2-5 TRBV7-3 TRBD2 few CASSQRAGVRETQYF TGTGCCAGCAGCCAACGGGCGGGGGTCCGGGAGACCCAGTACTTC
TRBJ2-5 TRBV19 . . CASSVGLRGETQYF TGTGCCAGTAGTGTGGGCCTCCGGGGGGAGACCCAGTACTTC
TRBJ2-6 TRBV6-5 . once CASSPGWAGANVLTF TGTGCCAGCAGTCCCGGGTGGGCTGGGGCCAACGTCCTGACTTTC
TRBJ2-7 TRBV28 TRBD1 . CASSLTGVQHEQYF TGTGCCAGCAGTTTGACAGGGGTCCAACACGAGCAGTACTTC
TRBJ2-7 TRBV28 . . CASRRTVLNEQYF TGTGCCAGCAGAAGGACAGTGTTAAACGAGCAGTACTTC
TRBJ1-2 TRBV2 . . CASTEGGGSLYGYTF TGTGCCAGCACTGAGGGAGGTGGGTCCCTTTATGGCTACACCTTC
TRBJ2-3 TRBV7-3 TRBD1 . CASSLGLGDREGYTDTQYF TGTGCCAGCAGCTTAGGGTTAGGGGACAGGGAGGGCTACACAGATACGCAGTATTTT
TRBJ2-1 TRBV28 . once CASSTGTPSYNEQFF TGTGCCAGCAGCACCGGGACTCCTTCCTACAATGAGCAGTTCTTC
TRBJ2-2 TRBV27 . once CASSLTLGLNTGELFF TGTGCCAGCAGTTTAACCCTCGGACTCAACACCGGGGAGCTGTTTTTT
TRBJ1-5 TRBV21-1 . . CASSSSGTGDSNQPQHF TGTGCCAGCAGCTCCTCCGGGACAGGAGATAGCAATCAGCCCCAGCATTTT
TRBJ2-7 TRBV5-1 TRBD1 . CASSAGQGLQYF TGCGCCAGCAGCGCGGGACAGGGTTTGCAGTACTTC
TRBJ1-1 TRBV6-5 TRBD1 . CASSYSGQGTEAFF TGTGCCAGCAGTTACTCGGGACAGGGCACTGAAGCTTTCTTT
TRBJ1-2 TRBV6-5 . few CASSYQGGYGYTF TGTGCCAGCAGTTACCAGGGAGGCTATGGCTACACCTTC
TRBJ1-1 TRBV27 TRBD1 . CASSLTGSGTEAFF TGTGCCAGCAGTCTGACAGGGTCCGGGACTGAAGCTTTCTTT
TRBJ2-3 TRBV9 TRBD2 . CASSVDGTRQYF TGTGCCAGCAGCGTAGACGGGACTAGGCAGTATTTT